This entry features one T cell receptor beta chain sequence. These data belong to a study of cytomegalovirus exposure and HLA in healthy donors. Study summary: Earlier results showed 90 million to 120 million unique TCR beta sequences derived from roughly 190 million T cells.

V was clipped by 4 bases and J by 0 bases; unmatched bases: 6. CDR1 is PRHDT, CDR2 FYEKMQ, per germline (reference sequence). This CDR3 region has 16 residues. The PCR made use of 60 Vbeta and 13 Jbeta primers. Using immunoSEQ multiplex PCR, the repertoire was profiled, and TCRdb retains in-frame clones only, with some absent. The sample holds over 150,000 clones; approximately 78% are singletons and the top ten take 0.9% to 1%. V and J are TRBV13 and TRBJ2-5, with 9 bases identical to TRBD2. The sequencing sample was made of PBMCs. The receptor comes from a girl under 10 years old in good health and CMV-seropositive. The CDR3 protein is CASSSNLAGYQETQYF. CDR3 DNA sequence: TGTGCCAGCAGCTCGAACCTAGCGGGATACCAAGAGACCCAGTACTTC.